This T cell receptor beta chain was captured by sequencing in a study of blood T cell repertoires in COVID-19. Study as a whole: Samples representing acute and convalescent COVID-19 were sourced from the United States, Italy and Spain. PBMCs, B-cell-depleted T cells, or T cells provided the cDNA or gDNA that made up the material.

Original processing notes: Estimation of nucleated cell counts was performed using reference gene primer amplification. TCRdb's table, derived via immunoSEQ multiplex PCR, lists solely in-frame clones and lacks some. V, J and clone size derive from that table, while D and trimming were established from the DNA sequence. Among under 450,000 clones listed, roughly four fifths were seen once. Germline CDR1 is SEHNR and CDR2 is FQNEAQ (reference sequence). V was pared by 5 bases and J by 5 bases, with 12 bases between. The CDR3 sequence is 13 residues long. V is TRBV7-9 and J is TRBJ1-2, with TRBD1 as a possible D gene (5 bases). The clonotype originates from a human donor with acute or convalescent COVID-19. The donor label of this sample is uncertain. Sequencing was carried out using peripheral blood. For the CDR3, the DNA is TGTGCCAGCAGCCCGACAGAATCATATGGCTACACCTTC. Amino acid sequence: CASSPTESYGYTF.